Below, 24 T cell receptor beta chains from the same sample are listed, as sequenced in a study of OX40 agonist ivuxolimab in advanced cancers. Generated by immunoSEQ multiplex PCR, the TCRdb table keeps only in-frame clones and is missing some. The data hold under 90,000 clones, with 75% to 90% observed a single time. Here the sequenced sample was CD4+ or CD8+ T cells sorted from blood, taken in a trial of the OX40 agonist ivuxolimab. Receptors were obtained from an adult with an advanced solid tumor such as melanoma, head and neck, liver or kidney cancer.

This clone was seen once. This sequence joins TRBV15 and TRBJ2-1; 7 positions match TRBD1. The CDR3 covers 16 residues. J lost 3 bases, V lost 4 bases, and 9 bases had no gene match. Germline V CDR1 and CDR2: LNHNV, YYDKDF (reference sequence). The CDR3 region has the DNA TGTGCCACCAGCACGACCGGGACAGTGCTCTACAATGAGCAGTTCTTC. This codes for CATSTTGTVLYNEQFF.

The chain combines TRBV18 with TRBJ2-7; no clear D gene. The CDR3 contains 11 residues. Germline V gene lookup returns CDR1 KGHSH and CDR2 LQKENI. The germline V and J ends were trimmed by 2 bases and 3 bases, with 2 bases remaining between them. CDR3: CASSPDYEQYF. The DNA for the CDR3 is TGTGCCAGCTCACCAGACTACGAGCAGTACTTC.

This CDR3 is CSVTTWDRVNEKLFF. CDR3 nucleotides: TGCAGCGTCACTACCTGGGACAGGGTTAATGAAAAACTGTTTTTT. The chain carries TRBV29-1 and TRBJ1-4; the match to TRBD1 covers 9 bases. The germline CDR1 and CDR2 sequences are SQVTM and ANQGSEA. The CDR3 sequence is 15 residues long. V shed 6 bases and J 4 bases; nucleotides not matched to a gene: 9.

The chain couples TRBV28 to TRBJ1-5; D is unclear. The V end was cut by 7 bases, the J end by 2 bases, with 21 bases between. This CDR3 has 17 residues. Germline CDR1 MDHEN, CDR2 SYDVKM. This CDR3 is CASIETAGSGGNQPQHF. The CDR3 DNA is TGTGCCAGCATCGAAACCGCCGGGAGTGGGGGCAATCAGCCCCAGCATTTT.

This chain connects TRBV19 to TRBJ1-6; D uncertain. Germline V gene lookup returns CDR1 LNHDA and CDR2 SQIVND (reference sequence). V was trimmed by 3 bases and J by 6 bases, leaving 12 bases between them. The CDR3 length is 15 residues. The CDR3 DNA sequence: TGTGCCAGTAGTATCAACAGTATTTCTAATTCACCCCTCCACTTT. Amino acids: CASSINSISNSPLHF.

The chain links TRBV10-3 to TRBJ2-5, with TRBD1 matching 7 bases. The germline CDR1 and CDR2 sequences are ENHRY and SYGVKD. The CDR3 covers 12 residues. The V gene end was trimmed by 10 bases and the J gene end by 1 base; junction bases not matched to a gene: 3. In DNA, the CDR3 is TGTGCCACATCAGGGGGCCAAGAGACCCAGTACTTC. Protein: CATSGGQETQYF.

J is TRBJ2-3 and V is TRBV30; 8 nucleotides align to TRBD2. With V trimmed by 2 bases and J by 3 bases, 4 bases remained unmatched. This CDR3 is built from 14 residues. The V gene's germline CDR1 is GTSNPN and CDR2 SVGIG (reference sequence). CDR3 loop: CAWSHPGGTDTQYF. Here the CDR3 DNA reads TGTGCCTGGAGTCATCCGGGAGGGACAGATACGCAGTATTTT.

This chain joins TRBV6-6 and TRBJ1-1, with unresolved D. The CDR3 extends over 16 amino acids. Germline CDR1 MNHNY, CDR2 SVGAGI (reference sequence). The ends were cut back, 0 bases at V and 2 bases at J, with 13 bases in the middle. The CDR3 protein is CASSYSRSGDNTEAFF. The CDR3 nucleotides read TGTGCCAGCAGTTACTCTCGGTCAGGCGATAACACTGAAGCTTTCTTT.

This rearrangement joins TRBV5-1 to TRBJ1-1, with a weak D call TRBD1 (5 bases). Deletions cut 5 bases from V and 2 bases from J, with 7 bases between. Germline loops: CDR1 SGHRS, CDR2 YFSETQ. This CDR3 spans 12 amino acids. Written as DNA, the CDR3 is TGCGCCAGCAGAACAGGAAACACTGAAGCTTTCTTT. Encoded protein: CASRTGNTEAFF.

This chain connects TRBV5-4 to TRBJ1-5; maybe TRBD1 (6 bases). Germline V gene sequence: CDR1 SGHNT, CDR2 YYREEE (reference sequence). The CDR3 totals 14 residues. The germline V and J ends were trimmed by 4 bases and 7 bases, with 15 bases remaining between them. The CDR3 loop is CASSKEGGEQPQHF. As DNA, the CDR3 is TGTGCCAGCAGCAAGGAGGGGGGCGAGCAGCCCCAGCATTTT.

The chain combines TRBV5-5 with TRBJ2-3; D possibly corresponds to TRBD1 (5 bases). Trimming shortened V by 1 base and J by 1 base, and 7 bases separated the two germline ends. The length of the CDR3 is 14 residues. Germline V lookup: CDR1 SGHKS, CDR2 YYEKEE (reference sequence). CDR3 residues: CASSLFRGTDTQYF. CDR3 DNA: TGTGCCAGCAGCTTGTTCAGGGGCACAGATACGCAGTATTTT.

The J gene is TRBJ1-3, the V gene TRBV13, with TRBD1 identical over 7 bases. The germline gives CDR1 PRHDT, CDR2 FYEKMQ (reference sequence). There are 13 residues in the CDR3. The V gene end was trimmed by 3 bases and the J gene end by 9 bases; junction bases not matched to a gene: 5. CDR3 region: CASSLDRQGTIYF. Written as DNA, the CDR3 is TGTGCCAGCAGCTTGGACCGACAGGGCACCATATATTTT.

The chain employs TRBV4-1 and TRBJ1-1; possibly TRBD1 for D (6 bases). Deletions cut 4 bases from V and 9 bases from J, with 15 bases between. The CDR3 extends over 13 amino acids. Germline assignment: CDR1 MGHRA and CDR2 YSYEKL. The CDR3 loop reads CASSLKGGTQAFF. The CDR3 DNA reads TGCGCCAGCAGCCTTAAAGGGGGGACTCAAGCTTTCTTT.

Remarks on this clone: Distinct nucleotide sequences in the sample also encode this CDR3. This rearrangement joins TRBV5-1 to TRBJ1-1; maybe TRBD1 (6 bases). Between the trimmed V and J ends, which lost 4 bases and 4 bases, there was a span of 11 bases. This CDR3 region has 13 residues. The germline V gene encodes CDR1 SGHRS and CDR2 YFSETQ. In nucleotides, the CDR3 is TGCGCCAGCAGCCTACAAGGGGGCACTGAAGCTTTCTTT. This translates into CASSLQGGTEAFF.

V and J are TRBV5-1 and TRBJ1-1; D not resolved. Trimming pared 7 bases from V and 2 bases from J, leaving 15 bases between. From germline, CDR1 is SGHRS and CDR2 YFSETQ. The CDR3 covers 14 residues. As DNA, the CDR3 is TGCGCCAGCGGACGAGACACAGCAAACACTGAAGCTTTCTTT. It specifies CASGRDTANTEAFF.

This clone is a singleton in its sample. V usage is TRBV28 and J usage is TRBJ2-7, with D hard to call. Trimming shortened V by 2 bases and J by 0 bases, and 14 bases separated the two germline ends. This CDR3 region has 16 residues. CDR1 is MDHEN and CDR2 is SYDVKM in the germline V gene. This CDR3 reads CASSLPGRASSYEQYF. The CDR3 bases are TGTGCCAGCAGTTTACCGGGCAGAGCCAGCTCCTACGAGCAGTACTTC.

V and J are TRBV7-2 and TRBJ1-2; weak D call: TRBD1 (6 bases). V lost 1 base, J lost 7 bases, and 19 bases lay in between. In germline, CDR1 is SGHTA, CDR2 FQGNSA. This CDR3 is 16 amino acids long. CDR3 bases: TGTGCCAGCAGCTTAGTGGTTCATCAGGGGCGCGGTGGCTACACCTTC. Translating it yields CASSLVVHQGRGGYTF. The full variable domain, in which reference TRBV7-2 and TRBJ1-2 provide the parts outside the CDR3, is GAGVSQSPSNKVTEKGKDVELRCDPISGHTALYWYRQSLGQGLEFLIYFQGNSAPDKSGLPSDRFSAERTGGSVSTLTIQRTQQEDSAVYLCASSLVVHQGRGGYTFGSGTRLTVV.

V usage is TRBV5-1 and J usage is TRBJ1-2; possibly TRBD1 for D (5 bases). This CDR3 spans 15 amino acids. Germline lookup yields CDR1 SGHRS and CDR2 YFSETQ. The V end was cut by 0 bases, the J end by 8 bases, with 17 bases between. The CDR3 sequence: CASSLAPGLRYGYTF. The DNA for the CDR3 is TGCGCCAGCAGCTTGGCCCCGGGACTGCGGTACGGCTACACCTTC.

Only a few counts were recorded for this clone. The chain links TRBV2 to TRBJ1-3; D gene ambiguous. The CDR3 totals 15 residues. Per germline, CDR1 SNHLY and CDR2 FYNNEI. V was pared by 7 bases and J by 3 bases, with 16 bases between. The chain's CDR3 is CASKIRLQIGNTIYF. For the CDR3, the DNA is TGTGCCAGCAAAATTAGACTACAAATTGGAAACACCATATATTTT.

V usage is TRBV28 and J usage is TRBJ2-7, with TRBD1 matching over 7 bases. The CDR3 runs to 13 residues. The junction had 0 bases not matched to a gene; V was cut back by 4 bases and J by 0 bases. Germline-derived CDR1 and CDR2 are MDHEN and SYDVKM. CDR3 in amino acids: CASSWDSSYEQYV. CDR3 DNA: TGTGCCAGCAGTTGGGACAGCTCCTACGAGCAGTACGTC.

The chain is built from TRBV28 and TRBJ2-1; 10 bases fit TRBD2. The germline V gene encodes CDR1 MDHEN and CDR2 SYDVKM. Unmatched junction bases numbered 9, after V lost 5 bases and J lost 8 bases. The CDR3 sequence is 15 residues long. For the CDR3, the DNA is TGTGCCAGCAGTCCAATAGCGGGGGGCGGGGATGAGCAGTTCTTC. Its protein product is CASSPIAGGGDEQFF.

J is TRBJ1-4 and V is TRBV4-2, with D possibly TRBD1 on 6 matching bases. The CDR3 loop spans 16 amino acids. Trimming took 0 bases from V and 3 from J, leaving 11 bases between them. CDR1 is LGHNA and CDR2 is YNFKEQ in the germline V gene. CDR3: CASSQEPRGSNEKLFF. The CDR3 region has the DNA TGTGCCAGCAGCCAAGAACCCAGGGGCTCTAATGAAAAACTGTTTTTT.

The rearrangement links TRBV7-6 to TRBJ1-1, with D perhaps matching TRBD1 (5 bases). In germline, CDR1 is SGHVS, CDR2 FNYEAQ. The CDR3 is 20 amino acids. V lost 2 bases, J lost 7 bases, and 32 bases lay in between. For the CDR3, the DNA is TGTGCCAGCAGCTTACTTACCTCCCCCTCGGCCTCTACGATGGGGGTTGAAGCTTTCTTT. Its translation is CASSLLTSPSASTMGVEAFF.

The gene calls are TRBV9 and TRBJ2-2; D is perhaps TRBD1 or TRBD2 (5 bases each). The CDR3 has 14 residues. The germline gives CDR1 SGDLS, CDR2 YYNGEE. Trimming cost V 7 bases and J 3 bases, with 13 bases left between them. The DNA for the CDR3 is TGTGCCAGCGCTGAACTAGGGGACACCGGGGAGCTGTTTTTT. It encodes CASAELGDTGELFF.